Presented here are 12 T cell receptor beta chains from one specimen sequenced in a study of human T cells and chemical hapten exposure. Specified time point: patch test 1, 2 weeks after DPC sensitization. Treatment noted: therapeutic diphenylcyclopropenone sensitization with weekly scalp DPC. Each CDR3 protein is one row after TCRdb ran MiXCR on the RACE reads. The data show approximately 110,000 distinct CDR3 sequences, about 11% seen once. The material was whole blood, obtained in connection with sensitization to the hapten diphenylcyclopropenone (DPC). Receptor source: a woman in her 40s with alopecia areata. Some clones in this sample may be carry-over from other donors' samples.

V is TRBV4-2 and J is TRBJ2-3; 14 bases are shared with TRBD2. The CDR3 is made up of 16 amino acids. Germline V lookup: CDR1 LGHNA, CDR2 YNFKEQ. V lost 3 bases to trimming and J lost 5 bases; unmatched junction nucleotides: 4. The CDR3 DNA sequence: TGTGCCAGCAGCCAGGGACTAGCGGGAGAATTAGATACGCAGTATTTT. It encodes CASSQGLAGELDTQYF.

This clonotype was seen a few times. The chain couples TRBV29-1 to TRBJ2-5, with TRBD1 matching 8 bases. This CDR3 is 11 amino acids long. Germline V gene lookup returns CDR1 SQVTM and CDR2 ANQGSEA. V dropped 7 bases and J dropped 4; count of bases not matched to a gene: 2. The CDR3 sequence: CSAGTGETQYF. The CDR3 coding sequence is TGCAGCGCCGGGACAGGAGAGACCCAGTACTTC.

J is TRBJ1-1 and V is TRBV4-3; D perhaps matches TRBD1 (6 bases). This CDR3 spans 18 amino acids. Between the trimmed V and J ends, which lost 0 bases and 0 bases, there was a span of 17 bases. Germline V gene data show CDR1 as LGHNA and CDR2 as YSLEER. CDR3 sequence reads: CASSQEYLGHKLNTEAFF. In nucleotides, the CDR3 is TGCGCCAGCAGCCAAGAATATCTGGGACACAAGTTGAACACTGAAGCTTTCTTT.

The J gene is TRBJ1-4, the V gene TRBV19; D not certain. V was trimmed by 3 bases and J by 7 bases, leaving 6 bases between them. This CDR3 region has 12 residues. The germline gives CDR1 LNHDA, CDR2 SQIVND (reference sequence). The CDR3 nucleotides read TGTGCCAGTAGTATCCACGGTGAAAAACTGTTTTTT. Its protein is CASSIHGEKLFF. Full variable domain (remainder filled in from reference TRBV19 and TRBJ1-4): DGGITQSPKYLFRKEGQNVTLSCEQNLNHDAMYWYRQDPGQGLRLIYYSQIVNDFQKGDIAEGYSVSREKKESFPLTVTSAQKNPTAFYLCASSIHGEKLFFGSGTQLSVL.

This chain joins TRBV29-1 and TRBJ2-3; maybe TRBD1 (5 bases). Trimming took off 7 bases at V and 0 bases at J, with 11 bases between the two ends. The CDR3 has 13 amino acids. CDR1 is SQVTM, CDR2 ANQGSEA, per germline. DNA of the CDR3: TGCAGCGAGACAGAAACTAGCACAGATACGCAGTATTTT. Its translation is CSETETSTDTQYF.

This clonotype has just a few counts. The chain couples TRBV6-2 or TRBV6-3 to TRBJ2-5; possible D gene TRBD1, 6 bases. The germline gives CDR1 MNHEY, CDR2 SVGEGT. The CDR3 contains 16 residues. V dropped 4 bases and J dropped 3 bases, with 18 bases sitting between them. The CDR3, as DNA: TGTGCCAGCAGTTCGGGACAATTGAGGGGGAAAGAGACCCAGTACTTC. Translation: CASSSGQLRGKETQYF.

The rearrangement links TRBV7-9 to TRBJ1-1; D remains unclear. The CDR3 extends over 13 amino acids. The germline V and J ends were trimmed by 5 bases and 5 bases, with 12 bases remaining between them. In germline, CDR1 is SEHNR, CDR2 FQNEAQ (reference sequence). CDR3 amino acids: CASSHSTRTEAFF. DNA for the CDR3: TGTGCCAGCAGCCATAGTACCAGGACTGAAGCTTTCTTT.

A few counts support this clonotype. This rearrangement joins TRBV28 to TRBJ2-1; TRBD2 aligns across 9 bases. From germline, CDR1 is MDHEN and CDR2 SYDVKM. This CDR3 spans 15 amino acids. V was pared by 6 bases and J by 5 bases, with 8 bases of the junction left unmatched. CDR3: CASSFVSGRNNEQFF. Here the CDR3 DNA reads TGTGCCAGCAGCTTCGTCAGCGGGAGGAACAATGAGCAGTTCTTC.

This clonotype appeared a few times. The J gene is TRBJ2-7, the V gene TRBV6-2 or TRBV6-3; 14 bases fit TRBD2. Looked up from germline, CDR1 is MNHEY and CDR2 is SVGEGT. V gave up 2 bases and J gave up 2 bases; unmatched junction bases: 11. The CDR3 has 19 residues. Here the CDR3 reads CASSYTGPGLAGDPYEQYF. The DNA of the CDR3 is TGTGCCAGCAGTTACACCGGTCCGGGACTAGCGGGGGACCCCTACGAGCAGTACTTC.

A few counts support this clonotype. The chain recombines TRBV7-3 with TRBJ2-1; 11 nucleotides agree with TRBD1. The germline gives CDR1 SGHTA, CDR2 FQGTGA. V lost 5 bases to trimming and J lost 2 bases; unmatched junction nucleotides: 11. The CDR3 spans 18 residues. The CDR3 reads CASSPMVTGQGAYNEQFF. CDR3 in DNA: TGTGCCAGCAGCCCGATGGTCACGGGACAGGGGGCCTACAATGAGCAGTTCTTC.

This rearrangement joins TRBV4-1 to TRBJ1-4, with 7 positions matching TRBD1. Germline V gene sequence: CDR1 MGHRA, CDR2 YSYEKL. V lost 3 bases, J lost 3 bases, and 7 bases stayed unmatched. The CDR3 is 16 amino acids. CDR3 residues: CASSQEQGLANEKLFF. The CDR3 DNA sequence: TGCGCCAGCAGCCAGGAACAGGGGTTGGCTAATGAAAAACTGTTTTTT.

This clonotype was counted at least ten times. V is TRBV15 and J is TRBJ2-2; D unclear. V lost 1 base and J lost 7, with 16 bases in between. CDR1 and CDR2 (germline): LNHNV, YYDKDF (reference sequence). The CDR3 extends over 16 amino acids. As DNA, the CDR3 is TGTGCCACCAGCAGAGGGTGGGGTAATAGAGGCGGGGAGCTGTTTTTT. This gives the protein CATSRGWGNRGGELFF.